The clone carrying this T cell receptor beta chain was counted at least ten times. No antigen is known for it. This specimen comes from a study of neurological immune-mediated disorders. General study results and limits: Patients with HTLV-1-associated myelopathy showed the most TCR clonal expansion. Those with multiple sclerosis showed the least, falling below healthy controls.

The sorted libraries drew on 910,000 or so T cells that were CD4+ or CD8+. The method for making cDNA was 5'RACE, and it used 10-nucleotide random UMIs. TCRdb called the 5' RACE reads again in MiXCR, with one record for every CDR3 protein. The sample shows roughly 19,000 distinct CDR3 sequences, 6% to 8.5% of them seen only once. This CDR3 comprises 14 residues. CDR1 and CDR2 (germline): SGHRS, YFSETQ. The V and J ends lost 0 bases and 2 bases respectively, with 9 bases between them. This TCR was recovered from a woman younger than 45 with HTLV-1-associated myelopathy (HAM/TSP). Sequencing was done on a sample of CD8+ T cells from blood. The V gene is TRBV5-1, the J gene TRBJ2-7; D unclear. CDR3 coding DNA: TGCGCCAGCAGCTTGGCCTCGGCGACCTACGAGCAGTACTTC. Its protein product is CASSLASATYEQYF.